The 22 T cell receptor beta chains below all came from one sample that was sequenced in a study of blood T cell repertoires in COVID-19 (dated by TCRdb to about 2020). Library creation used the immunoSEQ multiplex PCR assay. TCRdb carries this immuneACCESS record with in-frame sequences only. Its versions omit some clonotypes, under half of them owing to an unresolved V gene in the studies checked, with the rest unexplained. This sample lists over 45,000 clones; about 76% were detected once. The top ten clonotypes cover 20% of the sample. Sequenced: peripheral blood. These receptors all come from a human donor with active or convalescent COVID-19. The donor label of this sample is uncertain.

This clone has more than one count but fewer than ten. The chain couples TRBV24-1 to TRBJ2-3; D is possibly TRBD1 (6 bases). CDR1 and CDR2 from the germline V gene are KGHDR and SFDVKD. V lost 4 bases and J 9 bases, leaving 10 bases between the germline ends. The CDR3 length is 12 residues. The CDR3 region is CATSEHRDTQYF. For the CDR3, the DNA is TGTGCCACCAGTGAGCACAGGGACACGCAGTATTTT.

Here the CDR3 DNA reads TGTGCCAGCAGCCCAATATCGGACAGGGGCCGGGAGGACACCATATATTTT. Amino acid sequence: CASSPISDRGREDTIYF. V and J are TRBV5-6 and TRBJ1-3; 9 bases map to TRBD1. Germline CDR1 SGHDT, CDR2 YYEEEE. The J segment lost 8 bases and the V segment lost 4 bases, leaving 16 bases of the junction unmatched. The CDR3 is 17 residues long.

The chain uses TRBV30 and TRBJ2-7, with 13 bases lining up with TRBD2. The CDR3 contains 15 residues. Germline V gene data show CDR1 as GTSNPN and CDR2 as SVGIG (reference sequence). Trimming took 1 base from V and 4 from J; bases not matched to a gene: 4. The CDR3 protein is CAWSERTSGRYEQYF. The CDR3 DNA follows: TGTGCCTGGAGTGAAAGGACTAGCGGGAGATACGAGCAGTACTTC.

The chain has TRBV5-4 and TRBJ1-4, with unresolved D. Per the germline V gene, CDR1 is SGHNT and CDR2 is YYREEE (reference sequence). Trimming took 0 bases from V and 6 from J, leaving 6 bases between them. The CDR3 spans 13 residues. The CDR3 is CASSLGPDEKLFF. CDR3 in DNA: TGTGCCAGCAGCTTGGGGCCAGATGAAAAACTGTTTTTT.

The V call is TRBV7-9, the J call TRBJ2-1, with TRBD1 matching over 8 bases. From germline, CDR1 is SEHNR and CDR2 FQNEAQ (reference sequence). The V segment lost 2 bases and the J segment 6 bases; nucleotides outside the gene matches: 6. The CDR3 spans 15 residues. The CDR3 region has the DNA TGTGCCAGCAGCTTATCTGGACAGGGCCCCAATGAGCAGTTCTTC. As protein: CASSLSGQGPNEQFF.

The chain couples TRBV29-1 to TRBJ2-6; 12 bases are a match to TRBD2. This CDR3 region has 16 residues. Looked up from germline, CDR1 is SQVTM and CDR2 is ANQGSEA. V dropped 5 bases and J dropped 0; count of bases not matched to a gene: 2. Here the CDR3 reads CSVRTSGVSGANVLTF. CDR3 DNA sequence: TGCAGCGTTCGGACTAGCGGGGTCTCTGGGGCCAACGTCCTGACTTTC. The variable domain in full, with the rest retrieved from reference TRBV29-1 and TRBJ2-6, is SAVISQKPSRDICQRGTSLTIQCQVDSQVTMMFWYRQQPGQSLTLIATANQGSEATYESGFVIDKFPISRPNLTFSTLTVSNMSPEDSSIYLCSVRTSGVSGANVLTFGAGSRLTVL.

The V and J genes are TRBV5-1 and TRBJ1-4, with TRBD1 identical over 9 bases. The V segment lost 0 bases and the J segment 2 bases; nucleotides outside the gene matches: 2. The CDR3 extends over 16 amino acids. The germline V gene encodes CDR1 SGHRS and CDR2 YFSETQ. CDR3 nucleotide sequence: TGCGCCAGCAGCTTGGGGGACAGGGTGACTAATGAAAAACTGTTTTTT. As protein: CASSLGDRVTNEKLFF.

The CDR3 reads CASSLGPVPNYGYTF. As DNA, the CDR3 is TGTGCCAGCAGCTTAGGGCCGGTCCCTAACTATGGCTACACCTTC. This rearrangement joins TRBV7-3 to TRBJ1-2; D remains unclear. Germline V lookup: CDR1 SGHTA, CDR2 FQGTGA. V lost 2 bases and J 0 bases, leaving 10 bases between the germline ends. The CDR3 runs to 15 residues.

The chain uses TRBV5-1 and TRBJ2-2; TRBD1 agrees at 11 bases. Germline CDR1 reads SGHRS; CDR2 reads YFSETQ. CDR3 size: 16 residues. The V and J ends lost 4 bases and 7 bases, in that order; junction bases with no gene match: 9. CDR3 sequence: CASSSWTGGESGELFF. The DNA of the CDR3 is TGCGCCAGCAGCAGTTGGACAGGGGGCGAGAGCGGGGAGCTGTTTTTT.

The chain has TRBV7-2 and TRBJ1-5; D is possibly TRBD1 (5 bases). Per germline, CDR1 SGHTA and CDR2 FQGNSA. V lost 2 bases to trimming and J lost 7 bases, with 12 bases between them. There are 14 residues in the CDR3. CDR3 residues: CASSLYPGQQPQHF. CDR3 nucleotides: TGTGCCAGCAGCTTATACCCAGGGCAACAGCCCCAGCATTTT.

The chain is built from TRBV19 and TRBJ1-6; no clear D. Germline V lookup: CDR1 LNHDA, CDR2 SQIVND (reference sequence). The CDR3 is 13 residues long. Trimming stripped 10 bases from V and 10 bases from J, with 17 bases between. As DNA, the CDR3 is TGTGCCACGGGTTACCGGGATCTATCACCCCTCCACTTT. It specifies CATGYRDLSPLHF.

This clone showed up just a few times. The chain employs TRBV11-2 and TRBJ2-1; perhaps TRBD2 as D (5 bases). Germline CDR1 SGHAT, CDR2 FQNNGV. V lost 6 bases to trimming and J lost 4 bases, with 7 bases between them. The CDR3 is 12 residues long. CDR3 nucleotides: TGTGCCAGCAGTGAGGGTTACAATGAGCAGTTCTTC. Amino acid sequence: CASSEGYNEQFF.

This clone was picked up one time. The chain joins TRBV19 to TRBJ2-2; TRBD1 is a possible D gene (6 bases). Trimming took 5 bases from V and 7 from J, leaving 17 bases between them. The CDR3 totals 15 residues. Germline V gene data show CDR1 as LNHDA and CDR2 as SQIVND (reference sequence). CDR3 residues: CASSPLRGNHGELFF. The CDR3 coding sequence is TGTGCCAGTAGTCCCCTCAGGGGCAACCACGGGGAGCTGTTTTTT.

The CDR3 is CASSLELAAGLTYNEQFF. The CDR3 region has the DNA TGTGCCAGCAGCTTAGAGCTGGCCGCAGGGCTAACATACAATGAGCAGTTCTTC. This sequence joins TRBV11-3 and TRBJ2-1, with D perhaps TRBD1 (5 bases). The V gene lost 0 bases and the J gene lost 4 bases, with 19 bases spanning the gap. The CDR3 extends over 18 amino acids. Germline CDR1 SGHNT, CDR2 YENEEA.

The rearrangement links TRBV19 to TRBJ2-2, with a possible D match to TRBD1 (6 bases). CDR3 size: 16 residues. Per germline, CDR1 LNHDA and CDR2 SQIVND (reference sequence). With 6 bases removed from V and 4 bases from J, the gap between germline ends came to 18 bases. CDR3 in DNA: TGTGCCAGTAGCGCCGGGACAAAGGTCGGCACCGGGGAGCTGTTTTTT. It specifies CASSAGTKVGTGELFF.

V gene TRBV6-5 combines with J gene TRBJ2-3, with 8 bases lining up with TRBD2. The junction had 8 bases not matched to a gene; V was cut back by 8 bases and J by 4 bases. Germline loops: CDR1 MNHEY, CDR2 SVGAGI. There are 14 residues in the CDR3. This CDR3 is CASRLAGGADTQYF. CDR3 nucleotide sequence: TGTGCCAGCCGCTTGGCGGGAGGAGCAGATACGCAGTATTTT.

The gene calls are TRBV5-1 and TRBJ2-7, with D maybe TRBD2 (5 bases). The germline V gene has CDR1 SGHRS and CDR2 YFSETQ. CDR3 length: 17 amino acids. With 0 bases removed from V and 3 bases from J, the gap between germline ends came to 19 bases. CDR3 sequence: CASSLAVGESGYYEQYF. CDR3 nucleotides: TGCGCCAGCAGCTTGGCCGTCGGCGAGAGCGGCTACTACGAGCAGTACTTC.

This clone was seen more than once but under ten times. This sequence joins TRBV29-1 and TRBJ1-1, with TRBD1 as a possible D gene (5 bases). The germline V gene has CDR1 SQVTM and CDR2 ANQGSEA. The CDR3 is made up of 11 amino acids. With 4 bases removed from V and 10 bases from J, the gap between germline ends came to 13 bases. CDR3 loop: CSVVGEARAFF. In nucleotides, the CDR3 is TGCAGCGTTGTAGGGGAAGCCAGAGCTTTCTTT.

This clone has a single count. This chain joins TRBV2 and TRBJ2-1, with D possibly matching TRBD1 (6 bases). V lost 6 bases and J 0 bases, leaving 12 bases between the germline ends. In germline, CDR1 is SNHLY, CDR2 FYNNEI. This CDR3 is 15 amino acids long. CDR3 nucleotides: TGTGCCAGCAGGGAGGACAGAAGCTCCTACAATGAGCAGTTCTTC. Protein: CASREDRSSYNEQFF.

The chain is built from TRBV7-2 and TRBJ1-5; D possibly corresponds to TRBD1 (5 bases). The V end lost 2 bases, the J end lost 2 bases, and 7 bases lay between the germline ends. CDR1 is SGHTA and CDR2 is FQGNSA in the germline V gene. The CDR3 has 14 residues. Written as DNA, the CDR3 is TGTGCCAGCAGCTTACGGGGGGGCAATCAGCCCCAGCATTTT. Encoded protein: CASSLRGGNQPQHF. The variable domain in full, with the rest retrieved from reference TRBV7-2 and TRBJ1-5, is GAGVSQSPSNKVTEKGKDVELRCDPISGHTALYWYRQSLGQGLEFLIYFQGNSAPDKSGLPSDRFSAERTGGSVSTLTIQRTQQEDSAVYLCASSLRGGNQPQHFGDGTRLSIL.

In this sample, this clone turned up once. The chain recombines TRBV11-3 with TRBJ2-3; 7 positions agree with TRBD2. Germline CDR1 is SGHNT and CDR2 is YENEEA. There are 15 residues in the CDR3. V trimming: 1 base; J trimming: 3 bases; junction bases outside the gene matches: 4. CDR3 bases: TGTGCCAGCAGCTTAGTTCTTAGCGGGACAGATACGCAGTATTTT. Translated, it gives CASSLVLSGTDTQYF.

The chain employs TRBV27 and TRBJ1-2; possible D gene TRBD1, 6 bases. The CDR3 consists of 13 residues. Germline CDR1 and CDR2: MNHEY and SMNVEV (reference sequence). Trimming took off 5 bases at V and 4 bases at J, with 11 bases between the two ends. In DNA, the CDR3 is TGTGCCAGCAGTGCAACAGGGACCTATGGCTACACCTTC. It codes for CASSATGTYGYTF.